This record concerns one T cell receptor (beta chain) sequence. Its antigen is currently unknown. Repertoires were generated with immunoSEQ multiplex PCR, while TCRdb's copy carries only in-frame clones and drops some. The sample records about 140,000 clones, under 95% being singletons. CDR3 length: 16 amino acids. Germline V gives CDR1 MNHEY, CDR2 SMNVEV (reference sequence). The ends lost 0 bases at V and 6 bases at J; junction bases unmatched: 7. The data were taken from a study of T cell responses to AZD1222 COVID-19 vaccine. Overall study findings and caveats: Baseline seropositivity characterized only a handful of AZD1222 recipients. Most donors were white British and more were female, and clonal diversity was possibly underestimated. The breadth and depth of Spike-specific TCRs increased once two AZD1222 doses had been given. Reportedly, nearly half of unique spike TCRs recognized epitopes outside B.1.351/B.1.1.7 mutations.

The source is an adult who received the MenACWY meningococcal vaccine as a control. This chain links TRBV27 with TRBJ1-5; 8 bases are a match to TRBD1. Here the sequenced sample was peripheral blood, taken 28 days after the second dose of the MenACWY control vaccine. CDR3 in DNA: TGTGCCAGCAGTTTATCGTGGCAGGGGGCAAGTCAGCCCCAGCATTTT. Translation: CASSLSWQGASQPQHF.